Listed below are T cell receptor beta chains from one sample, sequenced in a study of blood T cells in healthy people across ages. MiXCR was run by TCRdb on the 5' RACE reads, yielding one entry per CDR3 protein. Of fewer than 800,000 distinct CDR3 sequences listed, roughly 25% are singletons. This sample also belongs to another study, concerning T cells of mothers and their children.

The specimen sequenced was blood. These receptors originate from a boy between 10 and 17 years old in good health. Each CDR3 is given with its conserved first and last residue. D genes are given only for firm matches. Size tells how often a clone was seen (once, few, many) or the class of an expanded clone, and some rows leave it out.

len: 14
abundance: NA
v_gene: TRBV9
d_gene: NA
j_gene: TRBJ2-1
CDR3aa: CASSGGNRDNEQFF
CDR3nt: TGTGCCAGCAGCGGGGGGAACAGGGACAATGAGCAGTTCTTC

len: 12
abundance: NA
v_gene: TRBV20-1
d_gene: NA
j_gene: TRBJ1-5
CDR3aa: CSAQGPNQPQHF
CDR3nt: TGCAGTGCTCAGGGGCCCAATCAGCCCCAGCATTTT

len: 11
abundance: NA
v_gene: TRBV20-1
d_gene: NA
j_gene: TRBJ2-2
CDR3aa: CSAPITGELFF
CDR3nt: TGCAGTGCTCCAATCACCGGGGAGCTGTTTTTT

len: 13
abundance: NA
v_gene: TRBV4-1
d_gene: NA
j_gene: TRBJ1-4
CDR3aa: CASSLSPDEKLFF
CDR3nt: TGCGCCAGCAGCCTTTCCCCGGATGAAAAACTGTTTTTT

len: 16
abundance: few
v_gene: TRBV24-1
d_gene: NA
j_gene: TRBJ2-2
CDR3aa: CATSGRWGLSTGELFF
CDR3nt: TGTGCCACCTCTGGACGGTGGGGATTGTCCACCGGGGAGCTGTTTTTT

len: 12
abundance: NA
v_gene: TRBV7-9
d_gene: NA
j_gene: TRBJ1-4
CDR3aa: CASSLIPEKLFF
CDR3nt: TGTGCCAGCAGCTTAATCCCTGAAAAACTGTTTTTT

len: 12
abundance: NA
v_gene: TRBV20-1
d_gene: NA
j_gene: TRBJ1-5
CDR3aa: CSANTGNQPQHF
CDR3nt: TGCAGTGCTAATACGGGCAATCAGCCCCAGCATTTT

len: 15
abundance: NA
v_gene: TRBV27
d_gene: NA
j_gene: TRBJ2-3
CDR3aa: CASRKLGDSTDTQYF
CDR3nt: TGTGCCAGCAGGAAACTAGGAGACAGCACAGATACGCAGTATTTT

len: 13
abundance: NA
v_gene: TRBV29-1
d_gene: NA
j_gene: TRBJ2-2
CDR3aa: CSGRTANTGELFF
CDR3nt: TGCAGCGGACGGACTGCGAACACCGGGGAGCTGTTTTTT

len: 12
abundance: NA
v_gene: TRBV7-9
d_gene: NA
j_gene: TRBJ1-1
CDR3aa: CASTIQGTEAFF
CDR3nt: TGTGCCAGCACCATCCAGGGCACTGAAGCTTTCTTT

len: 13
abundance: few
v_gene: TRBV5-1
d_gene: NA
j_gene: TRBJ2-3
CDR3aa: CASGPRLGDTQYF
CDR3nt: TGCGCCAGCGGACCTAGACTTGGGGATACGCAGTATTTT

len: 15
abundance: NA
v_gene: TRBV4-1
d_gene: NA
j_gene: TRBJ2-7
CDR3aa: CASSHEPGLKYEQYF
CDR3nt: TGCGCCAGCAGCCACGAACCGGGACTTAAGTACGAGCAGTACTTC

len: 14
abundance: few
v_gene: TRBV7-9
d_gene: NA
j_gene: TRBJ1-2
CDR3aa: CASSSLGGNYGYTF
CDR3nt: TGTGCCAGCAGCTCCCTTGGTGGGAACTATGGCTACACCTTC

len: 16
abundance: NA
v_gene: TRBV4-2
d_gene: NA
j_gene: TRBJ1-4
CDR3aa: CASSRRGGIEKEKLFF
CDR3nt: TGTGCCAGCAGCCGACGAGGGGGGATCGAAAAAGAAAAACTGTTTTTT

len: 16
abundance: NA
v_gene: TRBV12-3/TRBV12-4
d_gene: TRBD2
j_gene: TRBJ2-5
CDR3aa: CASSPSGLAGRETQYF
CDR3nt: TGTGCCAGCAGCCCCTCGGGACTAGCGGGGCGAGAGACCCAGTACTTC

len: 14
abundance: NA
v_gene: TRBV28
d_gene: NA
j_gene: TRBJ2-7
CDR3aa: CASSLSAVSYEQYF
CDR3nt: TGTGCCAGCAGTTTATCGGCGGTCTCCTACGAGCAGTACTTC

len: 17
abundance: NA
v_gene: TRBV5-6
d_gene: NA
j_gene: TRBJ2-6
CDR3aa: CASSLRGLTRGANVLTF
CDR3nt: TGTGCCAGCAGCTTGCGCGGGTTGACTCGCGGGGCCAACGTCCTGACTTTC

len: 17
abundance: NA
v_gene: TRBV15
d_gene: NA
j_gene: TRBJ1-4
CDR3aa: CATGRLGVKGTEEKLFF
CDR3nt: TGTGCCACCGGCAGATTGGGGGTTAAGGGGACTGAAGAAAAACTGTTTTTT

len: 16
abundance: once
v_gene: TRBV3-1
d_gene: TRBD2
j_gene: TRBJ2-5
CDR3aa: CASSQGTSGDRETQYF
CDR3nt: TGTGCCAGCAGCCAAGGTACTAGCGGAGATCGAGAGACCCAGTACTTC

len: 16
abundance: NA
v_gene: TRBV5-6
d_gene: TRBD2
j_gene: TRBJ2-5
CDR3aa: CASSSGTSGEYNEQCF
CDR3nt: TGTGCCAGCAGCTCCGGGACTAGCGGAGAATACAATGAGCAGTGCTTC

len: 18
abundance: NA
v_gene: TRBV2
d_gene: TRBD2
j_gene: TRBJ2-7
CDR3aa: CASSEVGGLAGAFDEQYF
CDR3nt: TGTGCCAGCAGTGAAGTGGGGGGACTAGCGGGGGCATTCGACGAGCAGTACTTC

len: 15
abundance: few
v_gene: TRBV6-5
d_gene: TRBD2
j_gene: TRBJ2-7
CDR3aa: CASSYSGGDSYEQYF
CDR3nt: TGTGCCAGCAGTTACTCTGGGGGGGACTCCTACGAGCAGTACTTC

len: 17
abundance: NA
v_gene: TRBV7-8
d_gene: TRBD2
j_gene: TRBJ2-7
CDR3aa: CASSLAVAGGPMNEQYF
CDR3nt: TGTGCCAGCAGCCTCGCGGTAGCGGGAGGGCCTATGAACGAGCAGTACTTC

len: 16
abundance: few
v_gene: TRBV7-2
d_gene: NA
j_gene: TRBJ1-1
CDR3aa: CASSQFGGMGNTEAFF
CDR3nt: TGTGCCAGCAGCCAATTCGGGGGTATGGGAAACACTGAAGCTTTCTTT

len: 13
abundance: few
v_gene: TRBV5-6
d_gene: NA
j_gene: TRBJ2-7
CDR3aa: CASSPGVLDEQYF
CDR3nt: TGTGCCAGCAGCCCCGGGGTGCTGGACGAGCAGTACTTC

len: 17
abundance: NA
v_gene: TRBV3-1
d_gene: TRBD2
j_gene: TRBJ2-5
CDR3aa: CASSQEVPSGIPETQYF
CDR3nt: TGTGCCAGCAGCCAAGAAGTACCTAGCGGAATTCCGGAGACCCAGTACTTC

len: 14
abundance: many
v_gene: TRBV12-3/TRBV12-4
d_gene: NA
j_gene: TRBJ2-5
CDR3aa: CASTSRDRQETQYF
CDR3nt: TGTGCCAGCACAAGCCGGGACCGGCAAGAGACCCAGTACTTC

len: 11
abundance: few
v_gene: TRBV3-1
d_gene: NA
j_gene: TRBJ1-3
CDR3aa: CASSQGKAIYF
CDR3nt: TGTGCCAGCAGCCAAGGAAAAGCCATATATTTT

len: 14
abundance: NA
v_gene: TRBV7-2
d_gene: NA
j_gene: TRBJ2-3
CDR3aa: CASSLIGGSDTQYF
CDR3nt: TGTGCCAGCAGCTTAATTGGGGGGTCAGATACGCAGTATTTT

len: 13
abundance: NA
v_gene: TRBV12-3/TRBV12-4
d_gene: NA
j_gene: TRBJ1-2
CDR3aa: CASSWGPLEGYTF
CDR3nt: TGTGCCAGCAGTTGGGGACCACTCGAGGGCTACACCTTC

len: 15
abundance: NA
v_gene: TRBV4-1
d_gene: TRBD1
j_gene: TRBJ2-7
CDR3aa: CASSQEYRGEYEQYF
CDR3nt: TGCGCCAGCAGCCAAGAGTACAGGGGGGAGTACGAGCAGTACTTC

len: 16
abundance: few
v_gene: TRBV27
d_gene: TRBD1
j_gene: TRBJ2-1
CDR3aa: CASSFHRDRDHNEQFF
CDR3nt: TGTGCCAGCAGTTTTCACCGGGACAGGGACCACAATGAGCAGTTCTTC

len: 14
abundance: few
v_gene: TRBV7-9
d_gene: NA
j_gene: TRBJ1-4
CDR3aa: CASSAVTTNEKLFF
CDR3nt: TGTGCCAGCAGCGCCGTAACGACTAATGAAAAACTGTTTTTT

len: 17
abundance: few
v_gene: TRBV18
d_gene: TRBD2
j_gene: TRBJ2-3
CDR3aa: CASSPEGLAGSTDTQYF
CDR3nt: TGTGCCAGCTCACCCGAGGGACTAGCAGGCTCCACAGATACGCAGTATTTT

len: 16
abundance: NA
v_gene: TRBV3-1
d_gene: TRBD2
j_gene: TRBJ2-5
CDR3aa: CASSRRTSGRAETQYF
CDR3nt: TGTGCCAGCAGCCGACGGACTAGCGGGAGGGCCGAGACCCAGTACTTC

len: 14
abundance: NA
v_gene: TRBV5-4
d_gene: NA
j_gene: TRBJ1-2
CDR3aa: CASSTGHLNYGYTF
CDR3nt: TGTGCCAGCAGCACGGGACATCTGAACTATGGCTACACCTTC

len: 13
abundance: NA
v_gene: TRBV27
d_gene: NA
j_gene: TRBJ1-2
CDR3aa: CANSFGDTYGYTF
CDR3nt: TGTGCCAACAGTTTTGGGGACACCTATGGCTACACCTTC

len: 13
abundance: few
v_gene: TRBV6-4
d_gene: NA
j_gene: TRBJ1-5
CDR3aa: CASSAEENQPQHF
CDR3nt: TGTGCCAGCAGCGCAGAAGAGAATCAGCCCCAGCATTTT

len: 14
abundance: NA
v_gene: TRBV2
d_gene: NA
j_gene: TRBJ2-5
CDR3aa: CASRAPMGAETQYF
CDR3nt: TGTGCCAGCAGAGCCCCCATGGGCGCAGAGACCCAGTACTTC

len: 17
abundance: few
v_gene: TRBV28
d_gene: NA
j_gene: TRBJ2-7
CDR3aa: CASSIILYSGSSYEQYF
CDR3nt: TGTGCCAGCAGTATCATACTGTATAGCGGTAGCTCCTACGAGCAGTACTTC

len: 13
abundance: once
v_gene: TRBV7-9
d_gene: TRBD1
j_gene: TRBJ2-5
CDR3aa: CASSRTGDETQYF
CDR3nt: TGTGCCAGCAGCCGCACAGGGGATGAGACCCAGTACTTC

len: 13
abundance: NA
v_gene: TRBV29-1
d_gene: NA
j_gene: TRBJ1-4
CDR3aa: CSVEGSSNEKLFF
CDR3nt: TGCAGCGTTGAAGGCAGTTCTAATGAAAAACTGTTTTTT

len: 15
abundance: NA
v_gene: TRBV7-2
d_gene: NA
j_gene: TRBJ2-7
CDR3aa: CASSYRYKGVPEQYF
CDR3nt: TGTGCCAGCAGTTACCGCTACAAGGGGGTCCCCGAGCAGTACTTC

len: 15
abundance: few
v_gene: TRBV7-2
d_gene: TRBD2
j_gene: TRBJ2-3
CDR3aa: CASSLAGGNTDTQYF
CDR3nt: TGTGCCAGCAGCTTGGCGGGGGGGAACACAGATACGCAGTATTTT

len: 18
abundance: few
v_gene: TRBV28
d_gene: NA
j_gene: TRBJ2-7
CDR3aa: CASSPLKLDVGVPYEQYF
CDR3nt: TGTGCCAGCAGTCCCTTAAAGTTAGACGTAGGAGTACCCTACGAGCAGTACTTC

len: 15
abundance: NA
v_gene: TRBV6-6
d_gene: TRBD1
j_gene: TRBJ2-5
CDR3aa: CASSSRGTGVGEQYF
CDR3nt: TGTGCCAGCAGTTCTCGGGGGACAGGGGTGGGGGAGCAGTACTTC

len: 15
abundance: few
v_gene: TRBV29-1
d_gene: TRBD2
j_gene: TRBJ2-5
CDR3aa: CSVVTPRGGPETQYF
CDR3nt: TGCAGCGTCGTGACCCCCCGCGGGGGGCCGGAGACCCAGTACTTC

len: 15
abundance: few
v_gene: TRBV5-1
d_gene: TRBD1
j_gene: TRBJ2-7
CDR3aa: CASSYGQGRTYEQYF
CDR3nt: TGCGCCAGCAGCTATGGACAGGGCCGAACCTACGAGCAGTACTTC

len: 19
abundance: few
v_gene: TRBV21-1
d_gene: NA
j_gene: TRBJ1-2
CDR3aa: CASSGKGFEFRRANYGYTF
CDR3nt: TGTGCCAGCAGCGGAAAAGGGTTCGAGTTCCGTAGAGCTAACTATGGCTACACCTTC

len: 15
abundance: many
v_gene: TRBV9
d_gene: NA
j_gene: TRBJ2-5
CDR3aa: CASSIRGGAGETQYF
CDR3nt: TGTGCCAGCAGCATTAGAGGGGGGGCAGGAGAGACCCAGTACTTC

len: 14
abundance: few
v_gene: TRBV7-6
d_gene: NA
j_gene: TRBJ2-7
CDR3aa: CASSSRDVSYEQYF
CDR3nt: TGTGCCAGCAGCTCCCGGGACGTCTCCTACGAGCAGTACTTC

len: 13
abundance: NA
v_gene: TRBV28
d_gene: NA
j_gene: TRBJ2-5
CDR3aa: CASSRSLQETQYF
CDR3nt: TGTGCCAGCAGTCGATCTCTTCAGGAGACCCAGTACTTC

len: 15
abundance: many
v_gene: TRBV7-9
d_gene: TRBD1
j_gene: TRBJ1-5
CDR3aa: CASSPTGGLNQPQHF
CDR3nt: TGTGCCAGCAGCCCAACAGGGGGCCTAAATCAGCCCCAGCATTTT

len: 15
abundance: few
v_gene: TRBV5-6
d_gene: NA
j_gene: TRBJ2-3
CDR3aa: CASSSDILRLDTQYF
CDR3nt: TGTGCCAGCAGCTCTGACATCTTGCGGCTTGATACGCAGTATTTT

len: 15
abundance: NA
v_gene: TRBV15
d_gene: NA
j_gene: TRBJ1-2
CDR3aa: CATSRDLGADYGYTF
CDR3nt: TGTGCCACCAGCAGAGACCTCGGGGCGGACTATGGCTACACCTTC

len: 14
abundance: few
v_gene: TRBV7-9
d_gene: NA
j_gene: TRBJ2-6
CDR3aa: CASSLGNWANVLTF
CDR3nt: TGTGCCAGCAGCCTAGGGAACTGGGCCAACGTCCTGACTTTC

len: 17
abundance: NA
v_gene: TRBV6-1
d_gene: TRBD1
j_gene: TRBJ2-6
CDR3aa: CASRRTGGPSGANVLTF
CDR3nt: TGTGCCAGCAGACGGACAGGGGGGCCCTCTGGGGCCAACGTCCTGACTTTC